The next 27 T cell receptor beta chains were all read from a single sample in a study of blood T cell repertoires in COVID-19. TCRdb keeps only in-frame clones here, not all; method: immunoSEQ multiplex PCR. The sample holds 200,000 to 300,000 clones, 87% seen once. Sequenced sample: peripheral blood. The receptors derive from a woman in her fifties or sixties with acute or convalescent COVID-19.

The V and J genes are TRBV5-1 and TRBJ2-3, with D hard to call. The CDR3 runs to 14 residues. Germline CDR1 reads SGHRS; CDR2 reads YFSETQ. V lost 0 bases, J lost 0 bases, and 5 bases lay in between. The CDR3: CASSLVSSTDTQYF. Written as DNA, the CDR3 is TGCGCCAGCAGCTTGGTTTCTAGCACAGATACGCAGTATTTT.

The chain joins TRBV5-8 to TRBJ2-2; D is possibly TRBD2 (5 bases). CDR3 length: 14 amino acids. Trimming took off 4 bases at V and 1 base at J, with 8 bases between the two ends. Looked up from germline, CDR1 is SGHTS and CDR2 is YDEGEE. CDR3 in DNA: TGTGCCAGCAGCCTAGGAGGGAACACCGGGGAGCTGTTTTTT. The encoded protein is CASSLGGNTGELFF.

V is TRBV7-2 and J is TRBJ1-5, with TRBD1 as a possible D gene (5 bases). The CDR3 has 15 residues. Germline-derived CDR1 and CDR2 are SGHTA and FQGNSA. Trimming left V 5 bases short and J 0 bases short, with 11 bases between. Written as DNA, the CDR3 is TGTGCCAGCAGCCACGACAGCCTTAGCAATCAGCCCCAGCATTTT. Translation: CASSHDSLSNQPQHF.

V usage is TRBV5-1 and J usage is TRBJ1-2; D unresolved. CDR1 SGHRS and CDR2 YFSETQ come from the germline V gene. The CDR3 totals 14 residues. Trimming cost V 0 bases and J 4 bases, with 10 bases left between them. CDR3 DNA: TGCGCCAGCAGCTTGGCAGATTACAGCTATGGCTACACCTTC. As protein: CASSLADYSYGYTF.

V and J are TRBV7-6 and TRBJ2-1, with 9 bases fitting TRBD2. The CDR3 extends over 15 amino acids. With V trimmed by 1 base and J by 9 bases, 7 bases remained unmatched. Germline CDR1 and CDR2: SGHVS and FNYEAQ. Here the CDR3 reads CASSLGGRGSGEQFF. The CDR3 coding sequence is TGTGCCAGCAGCTTAGGCGGGAGGGGGTCGGGTGAGCAGTTCTTC.

V gene TRBV7-9 combines with J gene TRBJ2-6, with D uncertain. Germline lookup yields CDR1 SEHNR and CDR2 FQNEAQ (reference sequence). The CDR3 runs to 15 residues. Trimming left V 6 bases short and J 0 bases short, with 9 bases between. CDR3 coding DNA: TGTGCCAGCAGTTATACGAGCTCTGGGGCCAACGTCCTGACTTTC. Translated, it gives CASSYTSSGANVLTF.

The gene calls are TRBV2 and TRBJ2-5; 8 positions agree with TRBD2. V lost 9 bases to trimming and J lost 4 bases; unmatched junction nucleotides: 7. CDR3 length: 13 amino acids. Per germline, CDR1 SNHLY and CDR2 FYNNEI. CDR3 bases: TGTGCCAGTACGGGGGGGGCCGGAGAGACCCAGTACTTC. This sequence encodes CASTGGAGETQYF.

CDR3: CASSDPTSGKINEQYF. The DNA for the CDR3 is TGTGCCAGCAGTGATCCCACTAGCGGGAAGATCAACGAGCAGTACTTC. J is TRBJ2-7 and V is TRBV25-1; 10 bases fit TRBD2. The CDR3 has 16 amino acids. Per germline, CDR1 MGHDK and CDR2 SYGVNS. Trimming removed 3 bases from V and 5 bases from J; junction bases left unmatched: 10.

The rearrangement uses TRBV6-5 and TRBJ1-2; the match to TRBD1 covers 7 bases. The germline CDR1 and CDR2 sequences are MNHEY and SVGAGI. CDR3 length: 15 amino acids. Trimming removed 5 bases from V and 0 bases from J; junction bases left unmatched: 6. The CDR3 protein is CASSPTGTANYGYTF. The CDR3 bases are TGTGCCAGCAGTCCCACCGGGACAGCTAACTATGGCTACACCTTC.

This chain connects TRBV11-2 to TRBJ2-6, with 7 bases identical to TRBD2. V lost 1 base and J lost 0; bases outside the gene matches: 3. CDR1 and CDR2 from the germline V gene are SGHAT and FQNNGV. The CDR3 is 17 amino acids. The CDR3 DNA follows: TGTGCCAGCAGCTTAGTTTGGGGGGGCTCTGGGGCCAACGTCCTGACTTTC. It specifies CASSLVWGGSGANVLTF.

This chain links TRBV14 with TRBJ2-5; D is perhaps TRBD2 (6 bases). CDR3 length: 16 amino acids. Germline CDR1 and CDR2: SGHDN and FVKESK. Trimming removed 2 bases from V and 1 base from J, with 14 bases in between. This chain's CDR3 is CASSQLTGLPQETQYF. CDR3 sequence (DNA): TGTGCCAGCAGCCAACTCACCGGACTACCCCAAGAGACCCAGTACTTC.

This sequence joins TRBV4-3 and TRBJ1-1; maybe TRBD1 (5 bases). This CDR3 region has 15 residues. The ends were cut back, 0 bases at V and 4 bases at J, with 12 bases in the middle. Germline-derived CDR1 and CDR2 are LGHNA and YSLEER. CDR3: CASSQDLGGFTEAFF. DNA for the CDR3: TGCGCCAGCAGCCAAGATCTGGGGGGTTTCACTGAAGCTTTCTTT.

The chain has TRBV21-1 and TRBJ1-1. TRBV21-1 is a known pseudogene. The CDR3 sequence is 13 residues long. The CDR3 region is CASTYPRNTEAFF. In nucleotides, the CDR3 is TGTGCCAGCACTTACCCGAGGAACACTGAAGCTTTCTTT.

The chain is built from TRBV9 and TRBJ2-2; possibly TRBD1 for D (6 bases). The CDR3 is 14 residues long. Germline V gene sequence: CDR1 SGDLS, CDR2 YYNGEE. V dropped 3 bases and J dropped 1 base, with 7 bases sitting between them. CDR3 nucleotide sequence: TGTGCCAGCAGCGCGGGACAGAACACCGGGGAGCTGTTTTTT. Residues: CASSAGQNTGELFF.

The rearrangement links TRBV29-1 to TRBJ2-2, with a weak D call TRBD1 (5 bases). The CDR3 loop spans 13 amino acids. Looked up from germline, CDR1 is SQVTM and CDR2 is ANQGSEA. V was pared by 7 bases and J by 1 base, with 10 bases between. The CDR3 bases are TGCAGCGGGGATGACAGGAACACCGGGGAGCTGTTTTTT. Translated, it gives CSGDDRNTGELFF.

The chain uses TRBV6-5 and TRBJ1-1, with 9 bases identical to TRBD1. The V gene end was trimmed by 4 bases and the J gene end by 10 bases; junction bases not matched to a gene: 13. This CDR3 has 15 residues. Germline V gene sequence: CDR1 MNHEY, CDR2 SVGAGI. CDR3 nucleotide sequence: TGTGCCAGCAGTTCGCCCGGAACAGGGGGCTTAGGAGCTTTCTTT. It codes for CASSSPGTGGLGAFF.

The chain carries TRBV7-2 and TRBJ2-2, with 10 bases fitting TRBD1. Germline values: CDR1 SGHTA, CDR2 FQGNSA. The trim removed 5 bases at V and 0 bases at J, leaving 0 bases unmatched. The CDR3 has 15 amino acids. CDR3 DNA: TGTGCCAGCAGCGACAGGGGGCCGAACACCGGGGAGCTGTTTTTT. Protein product: CASSDRGPNTGELFF. Supplemented by reference TRBV7-2 and TRBJ2-2, the full variable domain reads GAGVSQSPSNKVTEKGKDVELRCDPISGHTALYWYRQSLGQGLEFLIYFQGNSAPDKSGLPSDRFSAERTGGSVSTLTIQRTQQEDSAVYLCASSDRGPNTGELFFGEGSRLTVL.

The chain couples TRBV5-1 to TRBJ2-5, with 7 bases fitting TRBD1. With 6 bases clipped from V and 5 bases from J, the junction kept 13 bases outside the gene matches. There are 15 residues in the CDR3. CDR1 SGHRS and CDR2 YFSETQ come from the germline V gene. The chain's CDR3 is CASNGATGRGETQYF. In DNA form, the CDR3 reads TGCGCCAGCAACGGTGCGACAGGGCGAGGGGAGACCCAGTACTTC.

This rearrangement joins TRBV5-1 to TRBJ1-1, with 10 positions matching TRBD1. CDR3 length: 15 amino acids. The germline V gene has CDR1 SGHRS and CDR2 YFSETQ. The V gene end was trimmed by 6 bases and the J gene end by 6 bases; junction bases not matched to a gene: 11. In DNA form, the CDR3 reads TGCGCCAGCAAAGGGGGGGACAGGGGAGAGTCTGAAGCTTTCTTT. It yields the protein CASKGGDRGESEAFF.

The chain recombines TRBV19 with TRBJ1-6, with D perhaps TRBD1 (5 bases). This CDR3 spans 15 amino acids. Germline lookup yields CDR1 LNHDA and CDR2 SQIVND (reference sequence). V was cut by 5 bases and J by 2 bases, with 10 bases left in between. CDR3 protein: CASSFQGTYNSPLHF. CDR3 DNA sequence: TGTGCCAGTAGTTTTCAGGGCACCTATAATTCACCCCTCCACTTT.

The chain joins TRBV6-4 to TRBJ2-7; 7 positions match TRBD1. Germline V gives CDR1 MRHNA, CDR2 SNTAGT. The CDR3 covers 17 residues. V was clipped by 6 bases and J by 9 bases; unmatched bases: 23. The CDR3 region has the DNA TGTGCCAGCAGAGAGGACAGGTTGGCGGCGAACATCACAGGGCAGTACTTC. This sequence encodes CASREDRLAANITGQYF.

This clone was observed a single time. V usage is TRBV18 and J usage is TRBJ1-1; 7 bases match TRBD1. V lost 3 bases and J lost 3; bases outside the gene matches: 4. This CDR3 is 14 amino acids long. CDR1 KGHSH and CDR2 LQKENI come from the germline V gene. The CDR3 DNA sequence: TGTGCCAGCTCACCCCGGACAGGTGACACTGAAGCTTTCTTT. Translation: CASSPRTGDTEAFF.

As for this clone: The sample has other DNA sequences that encode this CDR3 too. The CDR3 bases are TGCGCCAGCAGCTTGGTAGCAGACCAAGAGACCCAGTACTTC. It specifies CASSLVADQETQYF. The V call is TRBV5-1, the J call TRBJ2-5, with D unresolved. Trimming stripped 0 bases from V and 0 bases from J, with 6 bases between. The CDR3 runs to 14 residues. Per the germline V gene, CDR1 is SGHRS and CDR2 is YFSETQ.

The chain carries TRBV4-3 and TRBJ1-1; a possible D gene is TRBD1 (5 bases). The CDR3 spans 16 residues. The germline CDR1 and CDR2 sequences are LGHNA and YSLEER. V was pared by 0 bases and J by 1 base, with 12 bases between. CDR3 sequence (DNA): TGCGCCAGCAGCCAAGATAATACAGGCAGGAACACTGAAGCTTTCTTT. Translation: CASSQDNTGRNTEAFF.

This chain connects TRBV11-2 to TRBJ2-3; D unclear. CDR1 and CDR2 from the germline V gene are SGHAT and FQNNGV. Trimming removed 0 bases at V and 3 bases at J, with 7 bases between. The CDR3 runs to 14 residues. CDR3 nucleotides: TGTGCCAGCAGCTTAGAACGACTTACAGATACGCAGTATTTT. Translating it yields CASSLERLTDTQYF.

The rearrangement links TRBV7-2 to TRBJ2-7; the match to TRBD2 covers 8 bases. The CDR3 is 14 amino acids. Germline loops: CDR1 SGHTA, CDR2 FQGNSA. Trimming removed 7 bases from V and 1 base from J; junction bases left unmatched: 6. CDR3 loop: CASTRTSISYEQYF. DNA for the CDR3: TGTGCCAGCACACGGACTAGCATTTCCTACGAGCAGTACTTC.

CDR3 protein: CASSLSGLAGRETQYF. CDR3 nucleotides: TGCGCCAGCAGCTTATCTGGACTAGCAGGCCGAGAGACCCAGTACTTC. The rearrangement uses TRBV5-1 and TRBJ2-5, with TRBD2 matching 8 bases. J lost 4 bases, V lost 2 bases, and 10 bases had no gene match. Germline CDR1 SGHRS, CDR2 YFSETQ. This CDR3 spans 16 amino acids. Drawing the rest from reference TRBV5-1 and TRBJ2-5, the complete variable domain is KAGVTQTPRYLIKTRGQQVTLSCSPISGHRSVSWYQQTPGQGLQFLFEYFSETQRNKGNFPGRFSGRQFSNSRSEMNVSTLELGDSALYLCASSLSGLAGRETQYFGPGTRLLVL.